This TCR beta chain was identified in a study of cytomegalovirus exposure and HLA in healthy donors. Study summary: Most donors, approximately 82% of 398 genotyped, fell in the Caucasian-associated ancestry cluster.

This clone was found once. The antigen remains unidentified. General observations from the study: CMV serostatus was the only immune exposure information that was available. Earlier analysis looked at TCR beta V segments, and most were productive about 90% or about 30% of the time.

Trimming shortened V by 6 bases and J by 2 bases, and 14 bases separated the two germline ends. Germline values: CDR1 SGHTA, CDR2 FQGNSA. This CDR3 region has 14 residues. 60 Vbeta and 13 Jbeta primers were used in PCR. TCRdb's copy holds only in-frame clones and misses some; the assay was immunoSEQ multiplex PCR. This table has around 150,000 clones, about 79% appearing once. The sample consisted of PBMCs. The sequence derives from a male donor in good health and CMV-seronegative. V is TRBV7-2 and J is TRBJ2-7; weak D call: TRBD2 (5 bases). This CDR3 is CASSSPRATYEQYF. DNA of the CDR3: TGTGCCAGCAGTTCCCCGCGGGCTACCTACGAGCAGTACTTC.